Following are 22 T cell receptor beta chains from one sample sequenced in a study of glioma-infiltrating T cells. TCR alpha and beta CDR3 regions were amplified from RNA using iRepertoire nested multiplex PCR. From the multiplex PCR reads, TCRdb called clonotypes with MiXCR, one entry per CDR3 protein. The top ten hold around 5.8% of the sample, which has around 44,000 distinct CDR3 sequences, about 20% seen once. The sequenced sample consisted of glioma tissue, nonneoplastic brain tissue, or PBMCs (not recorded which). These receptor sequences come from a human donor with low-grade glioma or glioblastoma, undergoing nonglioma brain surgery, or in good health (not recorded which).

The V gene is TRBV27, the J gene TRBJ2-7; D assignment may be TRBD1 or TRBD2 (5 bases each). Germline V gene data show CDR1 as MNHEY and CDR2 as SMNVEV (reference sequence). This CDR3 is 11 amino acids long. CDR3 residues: CVSSEGSEQYF. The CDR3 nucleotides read TGTGTTAGCAGTGAGGGGTCCGAGCAGTACTTC.

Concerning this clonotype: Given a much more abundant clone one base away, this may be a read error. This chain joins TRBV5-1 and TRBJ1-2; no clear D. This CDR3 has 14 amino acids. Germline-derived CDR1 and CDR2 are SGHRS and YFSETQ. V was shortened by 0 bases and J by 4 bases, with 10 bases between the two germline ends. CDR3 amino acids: CASSLESNIYGYTF. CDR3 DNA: TGCGCCAGCAGCTTGGAGAGCAATATCTATGGCTACACCTTC. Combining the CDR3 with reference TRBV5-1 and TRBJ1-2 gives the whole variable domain KAGVTQTPRYLIKTRGQQVTLSCSPISGHRSVSWYQQTPGQGLQFLFEYFSETQRNKGNFPGRFSGRQFSNSRSEMNVSTLELGDSALYLCASSLESNIYGYTFGSGTRLTVV.

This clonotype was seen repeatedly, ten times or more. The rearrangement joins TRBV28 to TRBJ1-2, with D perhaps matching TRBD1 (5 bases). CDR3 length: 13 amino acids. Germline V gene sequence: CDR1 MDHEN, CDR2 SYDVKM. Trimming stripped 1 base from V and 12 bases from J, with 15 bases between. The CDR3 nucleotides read TGTGCCAGCAGTTTATTAAAACAGGTTCAACACACCTTC. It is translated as CASSLLKQVQHTF.

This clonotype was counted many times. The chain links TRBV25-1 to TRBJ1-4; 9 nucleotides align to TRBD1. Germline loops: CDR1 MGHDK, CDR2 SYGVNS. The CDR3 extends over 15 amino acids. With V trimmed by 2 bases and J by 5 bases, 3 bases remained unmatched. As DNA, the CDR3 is TGTGCCAGCAGTGAAACCGGACAGGGGAATGAAAAACTGTTTTTT. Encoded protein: CASSETGQGNEKLFF.

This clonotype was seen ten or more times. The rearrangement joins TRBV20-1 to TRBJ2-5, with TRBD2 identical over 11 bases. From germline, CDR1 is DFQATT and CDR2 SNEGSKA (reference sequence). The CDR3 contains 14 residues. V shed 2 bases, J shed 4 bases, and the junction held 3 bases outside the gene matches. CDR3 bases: TGCAGTGCTAGACTAGCGGGGGGAGTAGAGACCCAGTACTTC. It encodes CSARLAGGVETQYF.

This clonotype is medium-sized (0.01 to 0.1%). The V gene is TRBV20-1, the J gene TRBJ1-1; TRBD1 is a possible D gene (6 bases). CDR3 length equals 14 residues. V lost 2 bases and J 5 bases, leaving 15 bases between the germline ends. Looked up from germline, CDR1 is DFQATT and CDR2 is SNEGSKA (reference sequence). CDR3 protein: CSARTGTSRTEAFF. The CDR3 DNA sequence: TGCAGTGCTAGAACAGGGACGAGTCGGACTGAAGCTTTCTTT.

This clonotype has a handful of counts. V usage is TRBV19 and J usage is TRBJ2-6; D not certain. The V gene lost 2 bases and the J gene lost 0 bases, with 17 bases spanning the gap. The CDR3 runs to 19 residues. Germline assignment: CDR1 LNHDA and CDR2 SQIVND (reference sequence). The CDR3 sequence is CASSIRGKGSTSGANVLTF. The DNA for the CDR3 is TGTGCCAGTAGTATAAGAGGAAAGGGCAGTACCTCTGGGGCCAACGTCCTGACTTTC.

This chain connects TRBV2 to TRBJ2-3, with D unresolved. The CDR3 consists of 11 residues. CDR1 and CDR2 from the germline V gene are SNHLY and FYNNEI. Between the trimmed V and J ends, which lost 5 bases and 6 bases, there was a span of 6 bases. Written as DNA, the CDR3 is TGTGCCAGCAGTATCATGGATACGCAGTATTTT. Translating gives CASSIMDTQYF.

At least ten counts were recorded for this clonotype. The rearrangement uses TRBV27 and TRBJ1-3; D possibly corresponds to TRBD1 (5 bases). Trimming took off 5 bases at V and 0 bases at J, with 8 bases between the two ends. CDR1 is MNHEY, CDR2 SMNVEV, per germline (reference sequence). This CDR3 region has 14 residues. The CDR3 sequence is CASSRGGSGNTIYF. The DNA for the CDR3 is TGTGCCAGCAGTCGGGGGGGCTCTGGAAACACCATATATTTT.

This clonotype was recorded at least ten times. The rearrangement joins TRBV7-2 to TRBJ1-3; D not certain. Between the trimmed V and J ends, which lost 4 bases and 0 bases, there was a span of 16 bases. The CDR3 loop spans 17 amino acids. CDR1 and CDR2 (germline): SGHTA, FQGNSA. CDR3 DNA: TGTGCCAGCAGCTCTATACTACGACCTAACTCTGGAAACACCATATATTTT. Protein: CASSSILRPNSGNTIYF.

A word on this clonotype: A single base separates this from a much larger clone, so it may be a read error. DNA for the CDR3: TGTGCCAGCAGCGTGGGACTAGAGGTGACAGGGAGCTCCTACAATGAGCAGTTCTTC. The encoded protein is CASSVGLEVTGSSYNEQFF. This sequence joins TRBV5-4 and TRBJ2-1; TRBD2 is a possible D gene (8 bases). Germline CDR1 is SGHNT and CDR2 is YYREEE (reference sequence). Trimming cost V 4 bases and J 0 bases, with 23 bases left between them. This CDR3 has 19 residues. Using reference TRBV5-4 and TRBJ2-1 for the parts outside the CDR3, the full variable domain is ETGVTQSPTHLIKTRGQQVTLRCSSQSGHNTVSWYQQALGQGPQFIFQYYREEENGRGNFPPRFSGLQFPNYSSELNVNALELDDSALYLCASSVGLEVTGSSYNEQFFGPGTRLTVL.

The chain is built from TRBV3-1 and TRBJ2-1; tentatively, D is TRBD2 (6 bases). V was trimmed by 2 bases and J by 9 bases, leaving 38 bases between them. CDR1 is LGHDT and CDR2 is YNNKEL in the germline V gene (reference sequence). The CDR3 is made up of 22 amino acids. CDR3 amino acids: CASSQSAGRDTGTPDRRGEQFF. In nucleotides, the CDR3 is TGTGCCAGCAGCCAAAGCGCTGGGCGAGACACCGGGACTCCGGATCGGCGAGGTGAGCAGTTCTTC.

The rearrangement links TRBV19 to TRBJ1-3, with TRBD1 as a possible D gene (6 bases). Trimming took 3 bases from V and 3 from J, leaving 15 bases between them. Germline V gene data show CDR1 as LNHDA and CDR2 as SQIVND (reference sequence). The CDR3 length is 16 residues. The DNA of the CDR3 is TGTGCCAGTAGTATCGCCCAGGGGTCTCATGGAAACACCATATATTTT. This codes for CASSIAQGSHGNTIYF. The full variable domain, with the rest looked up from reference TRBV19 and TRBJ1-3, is DGGITQSPKYLFRKEGQNVTLSCEQNLNHDAMYWYRQDPGQGLRLIYYSQIVNDFQKGDIAEGYSVSREKKESFPLTVTSAQKNPTAFYLCASSIAQGSHGNTIYFGEGSWLTVV.

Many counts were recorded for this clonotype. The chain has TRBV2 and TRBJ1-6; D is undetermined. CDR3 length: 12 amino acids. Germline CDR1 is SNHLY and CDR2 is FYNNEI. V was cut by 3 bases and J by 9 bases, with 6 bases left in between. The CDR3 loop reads CASSELISPLHF. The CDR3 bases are TGTGCCAGCAGTGAGCTGATTTCACCCCTCCACTTT.

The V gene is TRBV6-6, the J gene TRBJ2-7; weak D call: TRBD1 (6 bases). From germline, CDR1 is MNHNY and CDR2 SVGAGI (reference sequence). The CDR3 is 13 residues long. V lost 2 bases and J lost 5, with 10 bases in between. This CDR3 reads CASSYARGDEQYF. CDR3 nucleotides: TGTGCCAGCAGTTACGCCAGGGGAGACGAGCAGTACTTC.

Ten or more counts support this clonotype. The CDR3 reads CASSPFGETQETQYF. CDR3 sequence (DNA): TGTGCCAGCAGTCCCTTTGGAGAAACCCAAGAGACCCAGTACTTC. The V gene is TRBV27, the J gene TRBJ2-5, with D uncertain. This CDR3 is 15 amino acids long. Germline lookup yields CDR1 MNHEY and CDR2 SMNVEV (reference sequence). V was trimmed by 5 bases and J by 1 base, leaving 14 bases between them.

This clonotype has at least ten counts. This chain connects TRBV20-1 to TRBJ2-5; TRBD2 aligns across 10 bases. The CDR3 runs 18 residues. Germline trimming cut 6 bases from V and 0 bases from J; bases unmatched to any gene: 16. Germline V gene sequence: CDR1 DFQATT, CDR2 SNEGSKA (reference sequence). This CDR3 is CSAPREREGRTYQETQYF. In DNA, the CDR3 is TGCAGTGCCCCCCGGGAGCGGGAGGGCCGGACATACCAAGAGACCCAGTACTTC.

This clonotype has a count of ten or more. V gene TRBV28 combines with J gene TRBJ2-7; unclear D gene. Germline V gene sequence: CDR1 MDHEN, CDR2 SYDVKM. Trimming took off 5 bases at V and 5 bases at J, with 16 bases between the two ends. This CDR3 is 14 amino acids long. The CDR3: CASSPFSDFNEQYF. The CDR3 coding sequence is TGTGCCAGCAGTCCGTTTTCTGACTTTAACGAGCAGTACTTC.

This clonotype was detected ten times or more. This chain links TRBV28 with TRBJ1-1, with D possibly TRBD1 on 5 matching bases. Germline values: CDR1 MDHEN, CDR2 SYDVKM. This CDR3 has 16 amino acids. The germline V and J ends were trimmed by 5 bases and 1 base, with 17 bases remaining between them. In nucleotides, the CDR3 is TGTGCCAGCAGTGTCCTGGGGCCGGGGCCGAACACTGAAGCTTTCTTT. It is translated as CASSVLGPGPNTEAFF. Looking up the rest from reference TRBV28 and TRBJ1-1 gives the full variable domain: DVKVTQSSRYLVKRTGEKVFLECVQDMDHENMFWYRQDPGLGLRLIYFSYDVKMKEKGDIPEGYSVSREKKERFSLILESASTNQTSMYLCASSVLGPGPNTEAFFGQGTRLTVV.

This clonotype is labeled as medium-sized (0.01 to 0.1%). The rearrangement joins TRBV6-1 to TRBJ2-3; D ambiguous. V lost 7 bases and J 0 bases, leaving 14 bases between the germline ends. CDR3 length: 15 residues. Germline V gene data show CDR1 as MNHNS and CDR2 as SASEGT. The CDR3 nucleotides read TGTGCCAGCACGGCCGGCGACTCTAGCACAGATACGCAGTATTTT. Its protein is CASTAGDSSTDTQYF.

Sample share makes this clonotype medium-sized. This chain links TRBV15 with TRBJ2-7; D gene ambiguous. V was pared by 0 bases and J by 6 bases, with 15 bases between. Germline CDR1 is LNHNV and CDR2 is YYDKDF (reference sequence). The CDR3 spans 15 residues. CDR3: CATSRDKRNPSEQYV. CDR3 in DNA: TGTGCCACCAGCAGAGATAAGCGTAACCCCTCCGAGCAGTACGTC.

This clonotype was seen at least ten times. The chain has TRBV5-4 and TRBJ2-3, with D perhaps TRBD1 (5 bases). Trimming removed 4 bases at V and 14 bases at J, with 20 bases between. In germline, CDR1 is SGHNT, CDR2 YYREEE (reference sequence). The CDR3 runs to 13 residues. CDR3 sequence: CASSPVDSGGRYF. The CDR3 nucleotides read TGTGCCAGCAGCCCCGTAGACAGTGGCGGACGGTATTTT.